These 30 T cell receptor beta chains originate from one sample sequenced in a study of blood T cell repertoires in COVID-19. Measured with immunoSEQ multiplex PCR; TCRdb has only the in-frame clones, and not every one. The repertoire holds 50,000 to 75,000 clones, with 85% to 90% as singletons. The sequenced material came from peripheral blood. The receptors come from a man between 60 and 75 years old with acute or convalescent COVID-19.

The chain carries TRBV9 and TRBJ2-2; D unresolved. Trimming removed 6 bases from V and 4 bases from J, with 4 bases in between. The germline V gene encodes CDR1 SGDLS and CDR2 YYNGEE. The CDR3 is 11 residues long. CDR3 region: CASTFTGELFF. In DNA, the CDR3 is TGTGCCAGCACCTTCACCGGGGAGCTGTTTTTT. Full variable domain (outside the CDR3, taken from reference TRBV9 and TRBJ2-2): DSGVTQTPKHLITATGQRVTLRCSPRSGDLSVYWYQQSLDQGLQFLIQYYNGEERAKGNILERFSAQQFPDLHSELNLSSLELGDSALYFCASTFTGELFFGEGSRLTVL.

This clone was counted once. The rearrangement links TRBV19 to TRBJ1-1; the D is unclear. The V and J ends lost 1 base and 2 bases respectively, with 14 bases between them. This CDR3 region has 16 residues. The germline V gene has CDR1 LNHDA and CDR2 SQIVND (reference sequence). The CDR3 DNA is TGTGCCAGTAGTATAGCGCCTCCACAGCCCAACACTGAAGCTTTCTTT. This codes for CASSIAPPQPNTEAFF. Together with reference TRBV19 and TRBJ1-1, the CDR3 gives the full variable domain: DGGITQSPKYLFRKEGQNVTLSCEQNLNHDAMYWYRQDPGQGLRLIYYSQIVNDFQKGDIAEGYSVSREKKESFPLTVTSAQKNPTAFYLCASSIAPPQPNTEAFFGQGTRLTVV.

The chain carries TRBV11-2 and TRBJ2-2, with TRBD1 identical over 8 bases. CDR1 and CDR2 from the germline V gene are SGHAT and FQNNGV. V gave up 5 bases and J gave up 5 bases; unmatched junction bases: 7. The CDR3 length is 15 residues. The CDR3 DNA follows: TGTGCCAGCAGCACCGGACAGGGCTTAACCGGGGAGCTGTTTTTT. Translating it yields CASSTGQGLTGELFF.

This CDR3 is CASSLPGQDEQFF. CDR3 sequence (DNA): TGTGCCAGCAGCTTGCCGGGACAGGACGAGCAGTTCTTC. The chain employs TRBV5-6 and TRBJ2-1; 8 positions match TRBD1. The germline gives CDR1 SGHDT, CDR2 YYEEEE. The CDR3 is made up of 13 amino acids. J gave up 10 bases and V 1 base, and 4 bases lay outside the gene matches.

This clone has only one observation. V usage is TRBV27 and J usage is TRBJ2-1; D gene ambiguous. The CDR3 totals 13 residues. Germline loops: CDR1 MNHEY, CDR2 SMNVEV (reference sequence). The V and J ends lost 5 bases and 6 bases respectively, with 11 bases between them. The CDR3 DNA sequence: TGTGCCAGCAGTGTACGGTCGGGCAATGAGCAGTTCTTC. Translated, it gives CASSVRSGNEQFF.

This clone showed up just once. The chain is built from TRBV21-1 and TRBJ1-1. TRBV21-1 is annotated as a pseudogene. This CDR3 contains 18 residues. The CDR3 bases are TGTGCCAGCAGCAAAGGGCGAGGCCATCACCTATTTAACACTGAAGCTTTCTTT. It encodes CASSKGRGHHLFNTEAFF.

In nucleotides, the CDR3 is TGTGCCAGCAGCTTAGATCCAGGGGGGTCTTCTCGGCAGTACTTC. Translated: CASSLDPGGSSRQYF. The chain combines TRBV7-2 with TRBJ2-7; a possible D gene is TRBD1 (7 bases). Deletions cut 1 base from V and 9 bases from J, with 19 bases between. CDR3 length: 15 amino acids. Germline CDR1 SGHTA, CDR2 FQGNSA.

This chain joins TRBV18 and TRBJ1-2, with 9 positions matching TRBD1. The CDR3 spans 15 residues. V was clipped by 4 bases and J by 6 bases; unmatched bases: 9. Per germline, CDR1 KGHSH and CDR2 LQKENI. CDR3 sequence reads: CASSLSGTGTHGYTF. Here the CDR3 DNA reads TGTGCCAGCTCACTTTCTGGGACAGGGACCCATGGCTACACCTTC.

The chain recombines TRBV7-9 with TRBJ2-3, with D possibly matching TRBD1 (6 bases). V lost 2 bases, J lost 9 bases, and 12 bases lay in between. CDR1 SEHNR and CDR2 FQNEAQ come from the germline V gene (reference sequence). CDR3 length equals 13 residues. CDR3 region: CASSLIQGETQYF. For the CDR3, the DNA is TGTGCCAGCAGCTTAATACAGGGTGAAACGCAGTATTTT.

The chain combines TRBV6-1 with TRBJ1-6; 8 positions match TRBD1. V lost 3 bases and J lost 0; bases outside the gene matches: 10. The germline CDR1 and CDR2 sequences are MNHNS and SASEGT. The CDR3 is 19 amino acids. The CDR3 here is CASSDFMRQGSSYNSPLHF. The CDR3 nucleotides read TGTGCCAGCAGTGACTTCATGAGACAGGGGTCCTCCTATAATTCACCCCTCCACTTT.

The chain carries TRBV5-4 and TRBJ2-7, with 8 positions matching TRBD1. Per the germline V gene, CDR1 is SGHNT and CDR2 is YYREEE (reference sequence). The V segment lost 4 bases and the J segment 7 bases; nucleotides outside the gene matches: 7. The CDR3 is made up of 13 amino acids. The chain's CDR3 is CASSRQGAGEQYF. The CDR3 nucleotides are TGTGCCAGCAGCCGGCAGGGGGCGGGGGAGCAGTACTTC.

The rearrangement joins TRBV15 to TRBJ1-5; 7 bases fit TRBD1. Trimming at V came to 6 bases and at J to 3 bases, leaving 8 bases not matched to a gene. The germline V gene encodes CDR1 LNHNV and CDR2 YYDKDF (reference sequence). The CDR3 loop spans 15 amino acids. The CDR3 DNA reads as TGTGCCACCAGTAAGGACAGGCGCCTCAATCAGCCCCAGCATTTT. It is translated as CATSKDRRLNQPQHF.

The chain links TRBV5-1 to TRBJ2-7, with a weak D call TRBD1 (7 bases). Germline CDR1 and CDR2: SGHRS and YFSETQ. The CDR3 extends over 15 amino acids. Between the trimmed V and J ends, which lost 3 bases and 3 bases, there was a span of 16 bases. The CDR3 reads CASSSGGLPNYEQYF. The CDR3 region has the DNA TGCGCCAGCAGCTCAGGGGGGCTCCCGAACTACGAGCAGTACTTC.

The chain joins TRBV30 to TRBJ2-7, with 9 bases aligning to TRBD1. This CDR3 is 13 amino acids long. Looked up from germline, CDR1 is GTSNPN and CDR2 is SVGIG (reference sequence). The CDR3 nucleotides are TGTGCAACAGGGGGCGAGGCAGTCTACGAGCAGTACTTC. It codes for CATGGEAVYEQYF.

This clone was detected only once. The gene calls are TRBV2 and TRBJ2-5, with D possibly matching TRBD1 (6 bases). Looked up from germline, CDR1 is SNHLY and CDR2 is FYNNEI. V shed 4 bases and J shed 7 bases, with 13 bases lying between them. The CDR3 is 13 amino acids. DNA for the CDR3: TGTGCCAGCAGTGGTTACAGGGATGGGACCCAGTACTTC. It yields the protein CASSGYRDGTQYF.

The V and J genes are TRBV6-5 and TRBJ1-5; D may be TRBD1 (5 bases). Trimming left V 6 bases short and J 9 bases short, with 12 bases between. This CDR3 spans 12 amino acids. Germline V gene sequence: CDR1 MNHEY, CDR2 SVGAGI. The CDR3 reads CASRDLGGPQHF. CDR3 bases: TGTGCCAGCAGAGATCTCGGGGGGCCCCAGCATTTT.

This chain links TRBV6-1 with TRBJ2-7; 7 nucleotides align to TRBD1. Unmatched junction bases numbered 10, after V lost 2 bases and J lost 3 bases. CDR3 length equals 16 residues. Germline V gene lookup returns CDR1 MNHNS and CDR2 SASEGT. The CDR3 sequence is CASSEIATGDIYEQYF. Here the CDR3 DNA reads TGTGCCAGCAGTGAAATTGCTACAGGGGATATCTACGAGCAGTACTTC.

This sequence joins TRBV6-9 and TRBJ2-5; 11 bases are shared with TRBD1. Trimming at V came to 8 bases and at J to 2 bases, leaving 10 bases not matched to a gene. The CDR3 totals 16 residues. The V gene's germline CDR1 is MNHGY and CDR2 SVAAGI. In DNA form, the CDR3 reads TGTGCCAGCTCAGGGACAGGGGGTCCACCTCAAGAGACCCAGTACTTC. Translation gives CASSGTGGPPQETQYF.

The chain employs TRBV11-2 and TRBJ2-3; no clear D. The CDR3 consists of 16 residues. Germline V gives CDR1 SGHAT, CDR2 FQNNGV. Deletions cut 1 base from V and 0 bases from J, with 11 bases between. Written as DNA, the CDR3 is TGTGCCAGCAGCTTAGCTGGCAAATCTAGCACAGATACGCAGTATTTT. Encoded protein: CASSLAGKSSTDTQYF.

The chain has TRBV30 and TRBJ1-1; a possible D gene is TRBD1 (6 bases). There are 13 residues in the CDR3. CDR1 is GTSNPN, CDR2 SVGIG, per germline (reference sequence). V was clipped by 3 bases and J by 2 bases, with 10 bases between them. Here the CDR3 reads CAWSGQPNTEAFF. CDR3 nucleotide sequence: TGTGCCTGGAGCGGACAGCCTAACACTGAAGCTTTCTTT.

The chain has TRBV5-8 and TRBJ1-1, with D tentatively TRBD1 (5 bases). The CDR3 is 15 residues long. The V gene lost 2 bases and the J gene lost 0 bases, with 11 bases spanning the gap. Germline CDR1 is SGHTS and CDR2 is YDEGEE. The CDR3 is CASSLRGGVNTEAFF. In nucleotides, the CDR3 is TGTGCCAGCAGCTTACGGGGAGGGGTGAACACTGAAGCTTTCTTT.

This chain joins TRBV11-2 and TRBJ2-3; D call uncertain. V dropped 4 bases and J dropped 0 bases, with 11 bases sitting between them. Germline CDR1 is SGHAT and CDR2 is FQNNGV. The CDR3 runs 15 residues. Here the CDR3 reads CASSSRPRSTDTQYF. The CDR3 coding sequence is TGTGCCAGCAGCTCCCGCCCCCGGAGCACAGATACGCAGTATTTT.

This chain uses TRBV9 with TRBJ1-2; D uncertain. Deletions cut 2 bases from V and 4 bases from J, with 21 bases between. The CDR3 sequence is 17 residues long. Per germline, CDR1 SGDLS and CDR2 YYNGEE. The CDR3 DNA follows: TGTGCCAGCAGCGTCTCCTCCAACCGGGAGCTGGGCTATGGCTACACCTTC. It specifies CASSVSSNRELGYGYTF.

This clone has just a few counts. The V call is TRBV4-1, the J call TRBJ2-1, with D uncertain. Deletions cut 3 bases from V and 4 bases from J, with 16 bases between. The germline CDR1 and CDR2 sequences are MGHRA and YSYEKL. The CDR3 is 16 amino acids. This chain's CDR3 is CASSQVDLLAYNEQFF. In nucleotides, the CDR3 is TGCGCCAGCAGCCAGGTCGACCTCTTAGCTTACAATGAGCAGTTCTTC.

This clone showed up just once. The genes are TRBV25-1 and TRBJ1-1, with 8 bases identical to TRBD1. Trimming at V came to 6 bases and at J to 6 bases, leaving 12 bases not matched to a gene. From germline, CDR1 is MGHDK and CDR2 SYGVNS. There are 15 residues in the CDR3. The CDR3 is CASRGQALTGAEAFF. CDR3 sequence (DNA): TGTGCCAGCAGGGGACAGGCTCTGACAGGGGCTGAAGCTTTCTTT.

The V gene is TRBV11-2, the J gene TRBJ2-5; 14 nucleotides align to TRBD2. The CDR3 consists of 15 residues. Germline V gives CDR1 SGHAT, CDR2 FQNNGV. The V and J ends lost 5 bases and 7 bases, in that order; junction bases with no gene match: 6. CDR3: CASSPGLAGAGTQYF. CDR3 nucleotides: TGTGCCAGCAGCCCGGGACTAGCGGGGGCGGGGACCCAGTACTTC. The full variable domain, completed using reference TRBV11-2 and TRBJ2-5, is EAGVAQSPRYKIIEKRQSVAFWCNPISGHATLYWYQQILGQGPKLLIQFQNNGVVDDSQLPKDRFSAERLKGVDSTLKIQPAKLEDSAVYLCASSPGLAGAGTQYFGPGTRLLVL.

This chain uses TRBV9 with TRBJ2-1, with D maybe TRBD2 (7 bases). This CDR3 has 16 residues. CDR1 and CDR2 (germline): SGDLS, YYNGEE. V gave up 3 bases and J gave up 0 bases, with 13 bases separating them. The CDR3 bases are TGTGCCAGCAGCGCGAGGGGGGGGATCTCCTACAATGAGCAGTTCTTC. This encodes CASSARGGISYNEQFF.

The V gene is TRBV6-5, the J gene TRBJ1-5, with TRBD1 matching over 7 bases. The CDR3 sequence is 11 residues long. Per germline, CDR1 MNHEY and CDR2 SVGAGI. The V and J ends lost 5 bases and 11 bases, in that order; junction bases with no gene match: 3. CDR3 bases: TGTGCCAGCAGTACAGGGGTTTCCCAGCATTTT. The encoded protein is CASSTGVSQHF.

In its sample, this clone was seen once. CDR3 amino acids: CASSQVGTDRQPQHF. CDR3 in DNA: TGCGCCAGCAGCCAGGTCGGGACAGATCGTCAGCCCCAGCATTTT. This sequence joins TRBV4-1 and TRBJ1-5; 7 bases agree with TRBD1. The CDR3 runs to 15 residues. The germline CDR1 and CDR2 sequences are MGHRA and YSYEKL. Losses at the gene ends were 3 bases for V and 6 bases for J; bases not matched to a gene: 8.

The V call is TRBV29-1, the J call TRBJ1-4; possibly TRBD1 for D (6 bases). V was pared by 3 bases and J by 8 bases, with 16 bases between. From germline, CDR1 is SQVTM and CDR2 ANQGSEA. The CDR3 covers 14 residues. The CDR3 region is CSVEGEQGGEKLFF. CDR3 sequence (DNA): TGCAGCGTTGAGGGGGAACAGGGAGGGGAAAAACTGTTTTTT.